This T cell receptor (beta chain) came from a study of blood T cell repertoires in COVID-19. Study as a whole: PBMCs, B-cell-depleted T cells, or T cells provided the cDNA or gDNA that made up the material.

The data were produced by immunoSEQ multiplex PCR, yet TCRdb's version contains in-frame clones alone and is incomplete. The data contain roughly 250,000 clones, roughly 83% of them singletons. Trimming removed 4 bases from V and 1 base from J; junction bases left unmatched: 4. Germline-derived CDR1 and CDR2 are MDHEN and SYDVKM. CDR3 length equals 15 residues. Material for sequencing was peripheral blood. This clonotype originated in a woman aged 45 to 65 with acute or convalescent COVID-19. The chain joins TRBV28 to TRBJ2-3, with 8 bases fitting TRBD2. The CDR3 nucleotides read TGTGCCAGCAGTTATCCAGCGGGGGGCACAGATACGCAGTATTTT. It translates to CASSYPAGGTDTQYF. Supplemented by reference TRBV28 and TRBJ2-3, the full variable domain reads DVKVTQSSRYLVKRTGEKVFLECVQDMDHENMFWYRQDPGLGLRLIYFSYDVKMKEKGDIPEGYSVSREKKERFSLILESASTNQTSMYLCASSYPAGGTDTQYFGPGTRLTVL.